Sequencing of this T cell receptor (beta chain) was carried out in a study of T cells in Graves' hyperthyroidism and ophthalmopathy. TCR beta CDR3 sequences were amplified from RNA transcripts. The HTBI primer set was used in a first-round RT-PCR of the TCR CDR3. TCRdb called the multiplex PCR reads again in MiXCR, with one record for every CDR3 protein. The table has roughly 700,000 distinct CDR3 sequences, roughly 17% seen once. Germline V gene lookup returns CDR1 MNHEY and CDR2 SMNVEV (reference sequence). The CDR3 extends over 14 amino acids. The ends lost 6 bases at V and 7 bases at J; junction bases unmatched: 5. Points from the study as a whole: For ophthalmopathy, model prediction preceded onset by a median around 7 months.

This clonotype has more than one count but fewer than ten. The antigen is not known. Sequencing input: blood. The receptor comes from a man in his fifties with Graves' hyperthyroidism. The rearrangement joins TRBV27 to TRBJ1-6, with 8 bases lining up with TRBD1. In DNA form, the CDR3 reads TGTGCCAGCAGCCGGGACAGGCAAAATTCACCCCTCCACTTT. Its translation: CASSRDRQNSPLHF.